Presented here are 23 T cell receptor beta chains from one specimen sequenced in a study of cytomegalovirus exposure and HLA in healthy donors. The PCR contained 60 Vbeta and 13 Jbeta primers. Clones were sequenced by immunoSEQ multiplex PCR, and TCRdb holds only the in-frame ones, with some missing. The table records about 130,000 clones, 75% to 90% of them present only once. Source material: PBMCs. The source of these receptors is a man aged 35 to 55 in good health and CMV-seronegative.

The V call is TRBV6-5, the J call TRBJ2-5; 14 nucleotides align to TRBD2. In germline, CDR1 is MNHEY, CDR2 SVGAGI. This CDR3 is built from 15 residues. The V and J ends lost 6 bases and 5 bases, in that order; junction bases with no gene match: 5. The CDR3 loop is CASSRGLAGVETQYF. For the CDR3, the DNA is TGTGCCAGCAGCCGGGGACTAGCGGGGGTCGAGACCCAGTACTTC.

The genes are TRBV19 and TRBJ1-5; 9 bases map to TRBD1. V lost 5 bases and J lost 7; bases outside the gene matches: 9. This CDR3 has 15 amino acids. Germline loops: CDR1 LNHDA, CDR2 SQIVND (reference sequence). The CDR3 loop is CASSARQGVPQPQHF. In nucleotides, the CDR3 is TGTGCCAGTAGTGCTAGACAGGGGGTCCCCCAGCCCCAGCATTTT.

This clone came up once. This chain connects TRBV15 to TRBJ2-5; maybe TRBD2 (6 bases). Trimming removed 3 bases from V and 3 bases from J, with 11 bases in between. The CDR3 is 14 amino acids. Germline lookup yields CDR1 LNHNV and CDR2 YYDKDF (reference sequence). The CDR3 coding sequence is TGTGCCACCAGCAGGCCGCGGGGAGAAGAGACCCAGTACTTC. Amino acids: CATSRPRGEETQYF.

The chain carries TRBV30 and TRBJ2-3; TRBD2 matches 8 bases. Germline V lookup: CDR1 GTSNPN, CDR2 SVGIG (reference sequence). The CDR3 loop spans 13 amino acids. In DNA form, the CDR3 reads TGTGCGCAGCGGGAGCTGGGCACAGATACGCAGTATTTT. This encodes CAQRELGTDTQYF.

This clone was detected only once. This chain joins TRBV9 and TRBJ2-5; the D gene is possibly TRBD1 (5 bases). Trimming left V 2 bases short and J 4 bases short, with 15 bases between. Germline CDR1 SGDLS, CDR2 YYNGEE. This CDR3 has 15 amino acids. The CDR3 here is CASSVGTGAVETQYF. CDR3 DNA sequence: TGTGCCAGCAGCGTTGGAACAGGCGCCGTAGAGACCCAGTACTTC.

This chain joins TRBV5-1 and TRBJ1-2; TRBD1 matches 8 bases. The V and J ends lost 4 bases and 5 bases, in that order; junction bases with no gene match: 7. The germline V gene encodes CDR1 SGHRS and CDR2 YFSETQ. There are 14 residues in the CDR3. CDR3 loop: CASSLGQGLYGYTF. The CDR3 nucleotides read TGCGCCAGCAGCCTAGGACAGGGTCTTTATGGCTACACCTTC.

In its sample, this clone was seen once. This chain links TRBV7-9 with TRBJ2-5; maybe TRBD1 (5 bases). The CDR3 is 15 residues long. Germline V lookup: CDR1 SEHNR, CDR2 FQNEAQ (reference sequence). The V end lost 5 bases, the J end lost 2 bases, and 15 bases lay between the germline ends. CDR3 DNA: TGTGCCAGCAGCCTAGGCAGGGTAGGGCAAGAGACCCAGTACTTC. Translating it yields CASSLGRVGQETQYF.

The V call is TRBV5-5, the J call TRBJ1-4, with D tentatively TRBD1 (5 bases). Germline V gene lookup returns CDR1 SGHKS and CDR2 YYEKEE (reference sequence). The CDR3 totals 14 residues. V lost 2 bases, J lost 0 bases, and 5 bases lay in between. The CDR3 nucleotides are TGTGCCAGCAGCTTACAGGCAACTAATGAAAAACTGTTTTTT. Its translation: CASSLQATNEKLFF.

J is TRBJ2-4 and V is TRBV7-6, with D possibly matching TRBD2 (6 bases). Germline V lookup: CDR1 SGHVS, CDR2 FNYEAQ. The CDR3 length is 17 residues. V lost 1 base to trimming and J lost 0 bases, with 13 bases between them. The CDR3 sequence is CASSLGSAGLAKNIQYF. For the CDR3, the DNA is TGTGCCAGCAGCTTAGGGTCGGCGGGGTTAGCCAAAAACATTCAGTACTTC.

J is TRBJ1-4 and V is TRBV28; TRBD1 might be the D (6 bases). CDR3 length: 17 residues. Looked up from germline, CDR1 is MDHEN and CDR2 is SYDVKM. Trimming removed 5 bases from V and 4 bases from J, with 20 bases in between. The CDR3 DNA reads TGTGCCAGCAGTCGCAGGGGAATTGGGAGGGTTAATGAAAAACTGTTTTTT. Translating it yields CASSRRGIGRVNEKLFF.

A note on this clone: The sample carries other DNA sequences with the same CDR3. The chain uses TRBV6-1 and TRBJ2-2; TRBD1 matches 7 bases. Germline CDR1 and CDR2: MNHNS and SASEGT. This CDR3 contains 15 residues. J lost 0 bases, V lost 4 bases, and 2 bases had no gene match. The CDR3: CASSAGTANTGELFF. The CDR3 nucleotides are TGTGCCAGCAGTGCTGGGACAGCGAACACCGGGGAGCTGTTTTTT.

Turning to this clone: Other DNA sequences in this specimen translate into the identical CDR3. The V gene is TRBV5-1, the J gene TRBJ2-1; 9 nucleotides align to TRBD2. Germline CDR1 reads SGHRS; CDR2 reads YFSETQ. This CDR3 spans 15 amino acids. V shed 2 bases, J shed 7 bases, and the junction held 7 bases outside the gene matches. The CDR3, as DNA: TGCGCCAGCAGCTTAACAGCGGGGGGCTATAATGAGCAGTTCTTC. Encoded protein: CASSLTAGGYNEQFF. Filled out from reference TRBV5-1 and TRBJ2-1, the complete variable domain reads KAGVTQTPRYLIKTRGQQVTLSCSPISGHRSVSWYQQTPGQGLQFLFEYFSETQRNKGNFPGRFSGRQFSNSRSEMNVSTLELGDSALYLCASSLTAGGYNEQFFGPGTRLTVL.

This clone was seen a single time. V and J are TRBV27 and TRBJ2-5, with D perhaps matching TRBD2 (5 bases). TRBJ2-7 explains the end of the DNA better; the J call may be wrong. This CDR3 comprises 17 residues. Germline lookup yields CDR1 MNHEY and CDR2 SMNVEV (reference sequence). CDR3 region: CASSLSGQVQSGYEQYF. The CDR3 DNA follows: TGTGCCAGCAGTTTATCCGGGCAGGTACAATCGGGGTACGAGCAGTACTTC.

V gene TRBV25-1 combines with J gene TRBJ2-7; 8 bases align to TRBD1. The ends lost 2 bases at V and 4 bases at J; junction bases unmatched: 10. CDR3 length equals 16 residues. Germline loops: CDR1 MGHDK, CDR2 SYGVNS. The CDR3 coding sequence is TGTGCCAGCAGTGAAGCCGGGACAGGAGGGGGATACGAGCAGTACTTC. This encodes CASSEAGTGGGYEQYF.

A few counts support this clone. J is TRBJ1-2 and V is TRBV2; a weak D match, TRBD1 (6 bases). CDR1 SNHLY and CDR2 FYNNEI come from the germline V gene. With 2 bases removed from V and 8 bases from J, the gap between germline ends came to 9 bases. The CDR3 runs to 12 residues. The CDR3 loop is CASSEYREGYTF. CDR3 nucleotide sequence: TGTGCCAGCAGTGAATACAGGGAAGGCTACACCTTC.

The rearrangement joins TRBV28 to TRBJ1-5; 7 bases align to TRBD1. The germline gives CDR1 MDHEN, CDR2 SYDVKM. The CDR3 loop spans 17 amino acids. V dropped 2 bases and J dropped 4; count of bases not matched to a gene: 11. The CDR3 here is CASSLMQGDFGNQPQHF. CDR3 DNA sequence: TGTGCCAGCAGTTTAATGCAGGGGGATTTCGGGAATCAGCCCCAGCATTTT.

This rearrangement joins TRBV5-1 to TRBJ2-1; TRBD2 agrees at 10 bases. V lost 0 bases, J lost 0 bases, and 3 bases stayed unmatched. CDR3 size: 17 residues. CDR1 and CDR2 (germline): SGHRS, YFSETQ. DNA for the CDR3: TGCGCCAGCAGCTTGGCCCCTAGCGGGAGCTCCTACAATGAGCAGTTCTTC. Amino acid sequence: CASSLAPSGSSYNEQFF.

This clone was picked up a small number of times. This sequence joins TRBV18 and TRBJ2-5; D unclear. The CDR3 is 15 residues long. V was cut by 1 base and J by 2 bases, with 11 bases left in between. In germline, CDR1 is KGHSH, CDR2 LQKENI. The CDR3 DNA reads as TGTGCCAGCTCACCACTCCGGGTCCCTCAAGAGACCCAGTACTTC. Protein sequence: CASSPLRVPQETQYF.

This chain connects TRBV11-3 to TRBJ2-7; tentatively, D is TRBD2 (6 bases). CDR3 length: 16 residues. Germline assignment: CDR1 SGHNT and CDR2 YENEEA. V lost 5 bases, J lost 2 bases, and 19 bases lay in between. Here the CDR3 DNA reads TGTGCCAGCAGCCTACCCCGGAGGGACTTTCCCTACGAGCAGTACTTC. Protein product: CASSLPRRDFPYEQYF.

V usage is TRBV15 and J usage is TRBJ2-5; no clear D. Germline values: CDR1 LNHNV, CDR2 YYDKDF (reference sequence). The CDR3 contains 12 residues. The germline V and J ends were trimmed by 9 bases and 1 base, with 9 bases remaining between them. CDR3 nucleotide sequence: TGTGCCACATCGACAAGCCAAGAGACCCAGTACTTC. Its protein is CATSTSQETQYF.

The chain employs TRBV7-8 and TRBJ2-7; D gene ambiguous. Germline CDR1 SGHVS, CDR2 FQNEAQ. There are 16 residues in the CDR3. Between the trimmed V and J ends, which lost 0 bases and 2 bases, there was a span of 14 bases. This chain's CDR3 is CASSLAHPRTAYEQYF. The CDR3 nucleotides read TGTGCCAGCAGCTTAGCTCACCCCCGAACAGCCTACGAGCAGTACTTC. The whole variable domain, filled in from reference TRBV7-8 and TRBJ2-7, reads GAGVSQSPRYKVAKRGQDVALRCDPISGHVSLFWYQQALGQGPEFLTYFQNEAQLDKSGLPSDRFFAERPEGSVSTLKIQRTQQEDSAVYLCASSLAHPRTAYEQYFGPGTRLTVT.

V and J are TRBV10-3 and TRBJ1-2; 9 nucleotides line up with TRBD1. Germline CDR1 and CDR2: ENHRY and SYGVKD. The CDR3 is 16 amino acids. J lost 3 bases, V lost 0 bases, and 5 bases had no gene match. Here the CDR3 DNA reads TGTGCCATCAGTGAGTCGGCGACAGGGGGGGACTATGGCTACACCTTC. Encoded protein: CAISESATGGDYGYTF.

V is TRBV19 and J is TRBJ1-5, with 7 bases matching TRBD1. The germline V gene encodes CDR1 LNHDA and CDR2 SQIVND (reference sequence). After removal of 4 bases from V and 4 bases from J, the junction contained 13 bases not matched to a gene. The CDR3 is 17 residues long. CDR3 sequence: CASSRQGLSVRNQPQHF. CDR3 nucleotide sequence: TGTGCCAGTAGTAGACAGGGTCTCAGCGTCAGAAATCAGCCCCAGCATTTT.